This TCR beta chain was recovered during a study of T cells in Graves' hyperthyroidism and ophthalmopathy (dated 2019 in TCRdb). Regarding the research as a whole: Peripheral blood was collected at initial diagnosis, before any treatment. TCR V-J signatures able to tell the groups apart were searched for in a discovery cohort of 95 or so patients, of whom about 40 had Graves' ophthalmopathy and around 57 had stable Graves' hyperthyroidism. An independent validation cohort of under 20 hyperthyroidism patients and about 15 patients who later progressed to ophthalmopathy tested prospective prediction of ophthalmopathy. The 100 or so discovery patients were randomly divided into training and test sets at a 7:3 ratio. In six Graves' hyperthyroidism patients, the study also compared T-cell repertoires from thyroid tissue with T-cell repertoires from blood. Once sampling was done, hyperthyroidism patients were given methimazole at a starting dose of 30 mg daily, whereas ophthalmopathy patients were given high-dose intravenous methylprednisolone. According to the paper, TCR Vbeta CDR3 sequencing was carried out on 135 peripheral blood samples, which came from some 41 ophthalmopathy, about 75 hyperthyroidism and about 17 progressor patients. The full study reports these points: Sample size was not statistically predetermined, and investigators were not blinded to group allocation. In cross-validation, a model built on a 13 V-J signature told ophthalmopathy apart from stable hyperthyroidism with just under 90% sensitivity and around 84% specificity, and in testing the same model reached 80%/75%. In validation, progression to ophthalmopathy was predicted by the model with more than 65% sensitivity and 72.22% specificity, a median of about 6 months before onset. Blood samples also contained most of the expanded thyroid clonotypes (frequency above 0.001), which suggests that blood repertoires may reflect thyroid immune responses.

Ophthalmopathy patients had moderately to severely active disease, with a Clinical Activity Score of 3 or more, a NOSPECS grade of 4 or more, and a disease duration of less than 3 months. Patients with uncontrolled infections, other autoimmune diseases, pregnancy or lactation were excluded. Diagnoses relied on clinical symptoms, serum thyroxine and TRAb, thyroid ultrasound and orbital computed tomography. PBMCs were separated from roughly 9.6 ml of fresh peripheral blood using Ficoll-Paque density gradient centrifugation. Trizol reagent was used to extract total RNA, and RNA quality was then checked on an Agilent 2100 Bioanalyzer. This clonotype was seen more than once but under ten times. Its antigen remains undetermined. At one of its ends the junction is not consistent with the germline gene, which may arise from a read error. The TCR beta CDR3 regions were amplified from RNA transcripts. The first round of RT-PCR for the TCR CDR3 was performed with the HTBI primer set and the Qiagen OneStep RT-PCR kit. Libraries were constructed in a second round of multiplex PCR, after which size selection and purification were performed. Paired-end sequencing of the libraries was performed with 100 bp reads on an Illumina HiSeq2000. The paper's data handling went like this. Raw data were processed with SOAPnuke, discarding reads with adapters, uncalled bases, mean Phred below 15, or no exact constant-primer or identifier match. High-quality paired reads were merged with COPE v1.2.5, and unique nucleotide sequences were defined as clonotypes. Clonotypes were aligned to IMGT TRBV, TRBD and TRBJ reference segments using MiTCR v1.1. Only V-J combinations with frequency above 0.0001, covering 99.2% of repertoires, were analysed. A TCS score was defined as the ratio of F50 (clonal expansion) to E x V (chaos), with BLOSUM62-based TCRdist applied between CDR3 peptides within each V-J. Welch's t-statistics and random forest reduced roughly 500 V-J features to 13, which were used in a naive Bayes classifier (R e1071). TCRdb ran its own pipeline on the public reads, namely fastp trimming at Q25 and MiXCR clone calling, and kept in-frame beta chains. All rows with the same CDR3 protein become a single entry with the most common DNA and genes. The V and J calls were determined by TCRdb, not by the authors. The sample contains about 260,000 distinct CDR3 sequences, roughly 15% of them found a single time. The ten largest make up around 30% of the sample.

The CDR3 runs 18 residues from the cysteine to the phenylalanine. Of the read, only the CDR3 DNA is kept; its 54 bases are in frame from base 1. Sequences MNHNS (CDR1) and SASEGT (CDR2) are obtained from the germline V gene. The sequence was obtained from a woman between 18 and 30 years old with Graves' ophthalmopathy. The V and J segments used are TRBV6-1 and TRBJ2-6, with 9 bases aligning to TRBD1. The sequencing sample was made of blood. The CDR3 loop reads CTSSPIPGQGIGANVLTF. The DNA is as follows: TGTACCAGCAGCCCGATACCGGGACAGGGAATTGGGGCCAACGTCCTGACTTTC.